Listed below are T cell receptor beta chains from one sample, sequenced in a study of neurological immune-mediated disorders. TCRdb processed the 5' RACE reads anew with MiXCR; each CDR3 protein has one entry. The data hold under 80,000 distinct CDR3 sequences, with 4% to 6% observed a single time. The sequenced sample was PBMCs. The receptor source for this set is a woman aged 45-65 years with multiple sclerosis. Both conserved end residues are part of each CDR3. D genes are given only for firm matches. Some rows have no size entry. The others give once, few or many, or a class for an expanded clone.

TRBJ1-3,many,TRBV5-1,15,TRBD1,TGCGCCAGCAGCGCCCAGGGGGCCTCTGGAAACACCATATATTTT,CASSAQGASGNTIYF
TRBJ1-4,many,TRBV4-3,15,NA,TGCGCCAGCAGCCAAGGGGAGGAGGCCAGTGAAAAACTGTTTTTT,CASSQGEEASEKLFF
TRBJ1-1,many,TRBV2,11,NA,TGTGCCAGCAGTCGGGTAACTGAAGCTTTCTTT,CASSRVTEAFF
TRBJ2-7,NA,TRBV20-1,11,NA,TGCAGTGCTAGAGACCGCTTCGAGCAGTACTTC,CSARDRFEQYF
TRBJ1-1,many,TRBV5-1,14,NA,TGCGCCAGCAGCCTGACAACAACGAACACTGAAGCTTTCTTT,CASSLTTTNTEAFF
TRBJ1-2,many,TRBV20-1,15,NA,TGCAGTGCTAGACCTGCGTCAGGGGCTGTCTATGGCTACACCTTC,CSARPASGAVYGYTF
TRBJ2-1,many,TRBV20-1,17,TRBD2,TGCAGTGCTAGAGTTACTAGCGGGGGGTTCTCCTACAATGAGCAGTTCTTC,CSARVTSGGFSYNEQFF
TRBJ2-5,many,TRBV3-1,16,TRBD2,TGTGCCAGCAGCCAAGTATGGATTCTAGCGGGCGAGACCCAGTACTTC,CASSQVWILAGETQYF
TRBJ2-7,many,TRBV20-1,14,NA,TGCAGTGCTAGAGATCAAAGGGTGCGAGACGAGCAGTACTTC,CSARDQRVRDEQYF
TRBJ2-2,many,TRBV18,15,NA,TGTGCCAGCTCACCCCCTCGAAGGAACACCGGGGAGCTGTTTTTT,CASSPPRRNTGELFF
TRBJ2-3,many,TRBV5-1,13,NA,TGCGCCAGCAGCAGCGGTGGCACAGATACGCAGTATTTT,CASSSGGTDTQYF
TRBJ2-7,many,TRBV20-1,15,NA,TGCAGTGCTAGTCCCCTGGGGCAGGGAACCCACGAGCAGTACTTC,CSASPLGQGTHEQYF
TRBJ1-2,many,TRBV3-1,19,TRBD1,TGTGCCAGCAGCCAAGATCACAGGGTTCGTCTTGACAGGGCGTATGGCTACACCTTC,CASSQDHRVRLDRAYGYTF
TRBJ2-3,many,TRBV6-6,14,NA,TGTGCCAGCAGTTACCCCTTAGGTTTGGATACGCAGTATTTT,CASSYPLGLDTQYF